This entry lists 24 T cell receptor beta chains sequenced from one sample in a study of blood T cell repertoires in COVID-19. The data were produced by immunoSEQ multiplex PCR, yet TCRdb's version contains in-frame clones alone and is incomplete. In the table there are 250,000 or so clones, 86% of which are singletons. The sequenced material came from peripheral blood. Every receptor here comes from a middle-aged man with active or convalescent COVID-19.

This chain connects TRBV3-1 (or the pseudogene TRBV3-2) to TRBJ1-5; no firm D call. Trimming took 1 base from V and 9 from J, leaving 10 bases between them. This CDR3 region has 13 residues. The V gene's germline CDR1 is LGHDT and CDR2 YNNKEL (reference sequence). The CDR3 DNA reads as TGTGCCAGCAGCCAAGGCCCGGGGTTGCCCCAGCATTTT. It is translated as CASSQGPGLPQHF.

This chain links TRBV18 with TRBJ2-2; the match to TRBD2 covers 15 bases. Losses at the gene ends were 3 bases for V and 7 bases for J; bases not matched to a gene: 15. The CDR3 consists of 20 residues. Looked up from germline, CDR1 is KGHSH and CDR2 is LQKENI. CDR3 bases: TGTGCCAGCTCACCTGGGACTAGCGGGGGGACCCCGCGAGGGGGCGGGGAGCTGTTTTTT. Translating gives CASSPGTSGGTPRGGGELFF.

The V gene is TRBV5-4, the J gene TRBJ2-4; the D gene is possibly TRBD1 (5 bases). Germline V gives CDR1 SGHNT, CDR2 YYREEE (reference sequence). CDR3 length: 17 amino acids. V was cut by 1 base and J by 0 bases, with 14 bases left in between. This CDR3 reads CASSLSTGVLAKNIQYF. The CDR3 DNA follows: TGTGCCAGCAGCTTGAGTACAGGAGTACTAGCCAAAAACATTCAGTACTTC.

This chain joins TRBV9 and TRBJ2-5; 9 nucleotides line up with TRBD2. This CDR3 comprises 15 residues. V dropped 0 bases and J dropped 4; count of bases not matched to a gene: 4. Germline CDR1 SGDLS, CDR2 YYNGEE. DNA for the CDR3: TGTGCCAGCAGCGTAGAGGCGCGGGGGGGAGAGACCCAGTACTTC. Amino acids: CASSVEARGGETQYF.

This clone appeared a few times. This chain connects TRBV2 to TRBJ1-5, with D uncertain. Germline-derived CDR1 and CDR2 are SNHLY and FYNNEI. Trimming took 1 base from V and 7 from J, leaving 11 bases between them. CDR3 length: 14 amino acids. Here the CDR3 reads CASSEGNQWQPQHF. The CDR3 DNA reads TGTGCCAGCAGTGAAGGAAATCAGTGGCAGCCCCAGCATTTT. Full variable domain (remainder filled in from reference TRBV2 and TRBJ1-5): EPEVTQTPSHQVTQMGQEVILRCVPISNHLYFYWYRQILGQKVEFLVSFYNNEISEKSEIFDDQFSVERPDGSNFTLKIRSTKLEDSAMYFCASSEGNQWQPQHFGDGTRLSIL.

The chain joins TRBV9 to TRBJ2-4; a weak D match, TRBD1 (6 bases). V was shortened by 1 base and J by 4 bases, with 15 bases between the two germline ends. This CDR3 is 16 amino acids long. CDR1 and CDR2 (germline): SGDLS, YYNGEE. The CDR3 loop reads CASSVSPRDTKNIQYF. CDR3 nucleotide sequence: TGTGCCAGCAGCGTATCCCCCAGGGACACTAAAAACATTCAGTACTTC.

The genes are TRBV14 and TRBJ1-2; D is undetermined. From germline, CDR1 is SGHDN and CDR2 FVKESK. V was trimmed by 0 bases and J by 2 bases, leaving 10 bases between them. This CDR3 is built from 15 residues. This CDR3 reads CASSQDYGENYGYTF. For the CDR3, the DNA is TGTGCCAGCAGCCAAGATTACGGGGAAAACTATGGCTACACCTTC.

J is TRBJ1-2 and V is TRBV6-5; the D is unclear. The CDR3 has 13 amino acids. Per the germline V gene, CDR1 is MNHEY and CDR2 is SVGAGI. The V end was cut by 7 bases, the J end by 3 bases, with 12 bases between. The CDR3 region is CASTIGSDYGYTF. The CDR3 bases are TGTGCCAGCACTATAGGTAGCGACTATGGCTACACCTTC.

V is TRBV19 and J is TRBJ2-3, with 8 nucleotides matching TRBD2. From germline, CDR1 is LNHDA and CDR2 SQIVND (reference sequence). With V trimmed by 3 bases and J by 4 bases, 6 bases remained unmatched. The CDR3 contains 15 residues. For the CDR3, the DNA is TGTGCCAGTAGTATTCCTCTAGCGGGTCCAGATACGCAGTATTTT. Translated, it gives CASSIPLAGPDTQYF.

The V and J genes are TRBV9 and TRBJ1-2; weak D call: TRBD1 (5 bases). Trimming took 0 bases from V and 2 from J, leaving 8 bases between them. The germline CDR1 and CDR2 sequences are SGDLS and YYNGEE. The CDR3 covers 14 residues. CDR3: CASSVGGENYGYTF. CDR3 DNA: TGTGCCAGCAGCGTAGGGGGGGAGAACTATGGCTACACCTTC.

This chain joins TRBV9 and TRBJ2-3; TRBD2 agrees at 9 bases. V lost 0 bases and J lost 1; bases outside the gene matches: 6. The germline V gene encodes CDR1 SGDLS and CDR2 YYNGEE. CDR3 size: 17 residues. The CDR3 DNA sequence: TGTGCCAGCAGCGTAGACCTAGCGGGATACGGCACAGATACGCAGTATTTT. Amino acids: CASSVDLAGYGTDTQYF.

CDR3 coding DNA: TGCGCCAGCAGCTTGGCCCCAGGGCCTAACTACGAGCAGTACTTC. Encoded protein: CASSLAPGPNYEQYF. The chain uses TRBV5-1 and TRBJ2-7; possibly TRBD1 for D (5 bases). Trimming removed 0 bases at V and 3 bases at J, with 13 bases between. This CDR3 contains 15 residues. Per the germline V gene, CDR1 is SGHRS and CDR2 is YFSETQ.

The chain employs TRBV5-4 and TRBJ2-3; TRBD2 matches at 11 bases. CDR1 and CDR2 (germline): SGHNT, YYREEE (reference sequence). Trimming removed 3 bases from V and 0 bases from J; junction bases left unmatched: 6. This CDR3 spans 17 amino acids. The CDR3 region has the DNA TGTGCCAGCAGCTCACCGATAGCGGGAGGGAGCACAGATACGCAGTATTTT. It specifies CASSSPIAGGSTDTQYF. The full variable domain, in which reference TRBV5-4 and TRBJ2-3 provide the parts outside the CDR3, is ETGVTQSPTHLIKTRGQQVTLRCSSQSGHNTVSWYQQALGQGPQFIFQYYREEENGRGNFPPRFSGLQFPNYSSELNVNALELDDSALYLCASSSPIAGGSTDTQYFGPGTRLTVL.

V gene TRBV9 combines with J gene TRBJ1-2, with 7 bases aligning to TRBD1. CDR3 length equals 13 residues. The germline V gene encodes CDR1 SGDLS and CDR2 YYNGEE. After removal of 0 bases from V and 8 bases from J, the junction contained 4 bases not matched to a gene. CDR3 region: CASSVETGTGYTF. CDR3 DNA: TGTGCCAGCAGCGTAGAGACAGGGACCGGCTACACCTTC. Filled out from reference TRBV9 and TRBJ1-2, the complete variable domain reads DSGVTQTPKHLITATGQRVTLRCSPRSGDLSVYWYQQSLDQGLQFLIQYYNGEERAKGNILERFSAQQFPDLHSELNLSSLELGDSALYFCASSVETGTGYTFGSGTRLTVV.

The chain employs TRBV6-5 and TRBJ1-5; tentatively, D is TRBD1 (5 bases). The CDR3 contains 15 residues. V was trimmed by 6 bases and J by 1 base, leaving 13 bases between them. The V gene's germline CDR1 is MNHEY and CDR2 SVGAGI. The CDR3, as DNA: TGTGCCAGCAGGCTACATAAGGGGAGCAATCAGCCCCAGCATTTT. It specifies CASRLHKGSNQPQHF.

This clone has just a few counts. The chain combines TRBV20-1 with TRBJ2-7; a possible D gene is TRBD2 (5 bases). The V and J ends lost 2 bases and 6 bases respectively, with 8 bases between them. CDR1 is DFQATT, CDR2 SNEGSKA, per germline (reference sequence). This CDR3 is 11 amino acids long. CDR3 amino acids: CSARRGGEQYF. CDR3 nucleotide sequence: TGCAGTGCTAGACGTGGAGGCGAGCAGTACTTC.

CDR3 sequence: CASSLVTTGRNEQFF. The CDR3 region has the DNA TGTGCCAGCAGCTTAGTAACGACAGGGCGGAATGAGCAGTTCTTC. The chain employs TRBV7-2 and TRBJ2-1, with 7 positions matching TRBD1. Germline trimming cut 1 base from V and 7 bases from J; bases unmatched to any gene: 7. Looked up from germline, CDR1 is SGHTA and CDR2 is FQGNSA. The CDR3 has 15 amino acids.

The V call is TRBV29-1, the J call TRBJ2-7; D gene unclear. This CDR3 comprises 11 residues. The V end was cut by 1 base, the J end by 2 bases, with 3 bases between. CDR1 is SQVTM and CDR2 is ANQGSEA in the germline V gene. The CDR3 region is CSVEVAYEQYF. The CDR3 DNA is TGCAGCGTTGAAGTCGCCTACGAGCAGTACTTC.

The V gene is TRBV5-1, the J gene TRBJ1-1; no reliable D call. V dropped 1 base and J dropped 0 bases, with 16 bases sitting between them. Germline-derived CDR1 and CDR2 are SGHRS and YFSETQ. The CDR3 runs 17 residues. The CDR3 DNA reads TGCGCCAGCAGCTTGTCACCCGCGGCGGCAGTGAACACTGAAGCTTTCTTT. Translation: CASSLSPAAAVNTEAFF.

The chain links TRBV30 to TRBJ2-3, with D tentatively TRBD2 (5 bases). The V and J ends lost 2 bases and 0 bases respectively, with 15 bases between them. The CDR3 loop spans 16 amino acids. Germline V lookup: CDR1 GTSNPN, CDR2 SVGIG (reference sequence). In DNA, the CDR3 is TGTGCCTGGAGTACCGGGCGGGCTCCAAGCACAGATACGCAGTATTTT. Its protein is CAWSTGRAPSTDTQYF.

The genes are TRBV2 and TRBJ2-1, with 10 bases lining up with TRBD2. Trimming removed 4 bases from V and 7 bases from J; junction bases left unmatched: 7. CDR3 length equals 15 residues. CDR1 and CDR2 (germline): SNHLY, FYNNEI. The CDR3 sequence is CASSASSGGGNEQFF. In nucleotides, the CDR3 is TGTGCCAGCAGTGCATCTAGCGGGGGAGGGAATGAGCAGTTCTTC.

This sequence joins TRBV7-9 and TRBJ1-1; D may be TRBD1 (5 bases). CDR3 size: 12 residues. V lost 10 bases and J 5 bases, leaving 14 bases between the germline ends. Germline V gene sequence: CDR1 SEHNR, CDR2 FQNEAQ (reference sequence). CDR3 nucleotides: TGTGCCAACGGCGACCCAGGGACTGAAGCTTTCTTT. Protein product: CANGDPGTEAFF.

The rearrangement links TRBV4-1 to TRBJ2-3; D is perhaps TRBD1 (6 bases). The germline gives CDR1 MGHRA, CDR2 YSYEKL. The V end lost 1 base, the J end lost 0 bases, and 17 bases lay between the germline ends. The CDR3 extends over 18 amino acids. DNA of the CDR3: TGCGCCAGCAGCCAAGGGGGGCAGTCAGAATCTAGCACAGATACGCAGTATTTT. Its protein product is CASSQGGQSESSTDTQYF.

The rearrangement joins TRBV5-4 to TRBJ2-1; D is unclear. CDR1 is SGHNT and CDR2 is YYREEE in the germline V gene (reference sequence). This CDR3 is 13 amino acids long. V was shortened by 2 bases and J by 4 bases, with 7 bases between the two germline ends. The CDR3: CASSLAVYNEQFF. DNA of the CDR3: TGTGCCAGCAGCTTAGCTGTATACAATGAGCAGTTCTTC. Based on the CDR3 plus reference TRBV5-4 and TRBJ2-1, the full variable domain is ETGVTQSPTHLIKTRGQQVTLRCSSQSGHNTVSWYQQALGQGPQFIFQYYREEENGRGNFPPRFSGLQFPNYSSELNVNALELDDSALYLCASSLAVYNEQFFGPGTRLTVL.